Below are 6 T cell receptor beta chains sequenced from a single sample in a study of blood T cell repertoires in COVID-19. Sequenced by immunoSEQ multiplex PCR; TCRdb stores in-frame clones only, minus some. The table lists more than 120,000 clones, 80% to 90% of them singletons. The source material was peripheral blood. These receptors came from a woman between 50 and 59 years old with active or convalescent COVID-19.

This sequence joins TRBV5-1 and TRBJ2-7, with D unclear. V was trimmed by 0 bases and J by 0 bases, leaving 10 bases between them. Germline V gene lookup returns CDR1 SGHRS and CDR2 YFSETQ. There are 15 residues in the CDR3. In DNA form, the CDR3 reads TGCGCCAGCAGCTTGGTCCTAGATCACTCCTACGAGCAGTACTTC. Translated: CASSLVLDHSYEQYF.

The CDR3 DNA sequence: TGTGCCTGGAATAGCGGAGGGAGGGAAAAACTGTTTTTT. It codes for CAWNSGGREKLFF. This sequence joins TRBV30 and TRBJ1-4; D is unclear. Per germline, CDR1 GTSNPN and CDR2 SVGIG (reference sequence). The V gene lost 4 bases and the J gene lost 8 bases, with 14 bases spanning the gap. CDR3 length: 13 residues.

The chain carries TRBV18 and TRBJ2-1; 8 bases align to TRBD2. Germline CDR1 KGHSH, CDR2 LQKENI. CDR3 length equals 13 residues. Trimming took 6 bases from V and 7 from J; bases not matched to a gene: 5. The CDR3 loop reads CASSLGTRNEQFF. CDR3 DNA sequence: TGTGCCAGCTCTCTCGGGACTAGAAATGAGCAGTTCTTC.

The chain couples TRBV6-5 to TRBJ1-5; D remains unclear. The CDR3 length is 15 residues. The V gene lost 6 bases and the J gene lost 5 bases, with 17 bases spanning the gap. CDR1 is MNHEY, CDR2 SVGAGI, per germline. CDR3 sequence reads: CASRLTLGTHQPQHF. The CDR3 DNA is TGTGCCAGCAGGCTTACTCTGGGCACCCATCAGCCCCAGCATTTT.

The CDR3 nucleotides are TGTGCCAGCAGTTCCGTTTCTAGCGGGAGGTTGGTGGATACGCAGTATTTT. Translated, it gives CASSSVSSGRLVDTQYF. This chain connects TRBV6-2 or TRBV6-3 to TRBJ2-3, with TRBD2 identical over 11 bases. Germline CDR1 and CDR2: MNHEY and SVGEGT. The J segment lost 6 bases and the V segment lost 4 bases, leaving 12 bases of the junction unmatched. The CDR3 runs 17 residues.

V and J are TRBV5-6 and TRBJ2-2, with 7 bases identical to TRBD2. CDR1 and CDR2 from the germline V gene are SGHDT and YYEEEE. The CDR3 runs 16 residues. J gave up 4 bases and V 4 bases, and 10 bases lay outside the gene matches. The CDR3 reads CASSLTGGGGTGELFF. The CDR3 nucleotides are TGTGCCAGCAGCCTTACGGGCGGGGGAGGCACCGGGGAGCTGTTTTTT.